The 2 T cell receptor beta chains listed next were all sequenced from one sample in a study of blood T cell repertoires in COVID-19. Profiling relied on immunoSEQ multiplex PCR, and the TCRdb table lists in-frame clones only, not all of them. This table holds more than 250,000 clones, 88% found once. The sequenced sample was peripheral blood. All receptors derive from a human donor in a cohort sampled during active COVID-19.

The rearrangement uses TRBV4-2 and TRBJ2-7; D not resolved. The CDR3 length is 16 residues. Between the trimmed V and J ends, which lost 1 base and 0 bases, there was a span of 13 bases. The germline V gene has CDR1 LGHNA and CDR2 YNFKEQ. CDR3 DNA: TGTGCCAGCAGCCAAGTCTTTACAGAAAGCTCCTACGAGCAGTACTTC. Its protein is CASSQVFTESSYEQYF.

The chain carries TRBV6-4 and TRBJ2-3; weak D call: TRBD1 (5 bases). V lost 0 bases and J lost 1, with 8 bases in between. The germline CDR1 and CDR2 sequences are MRHNA and SNTAGT. The CDR3 length is 15 residues. The CDR3 nucleotides are TGTGCCAGCAGTGACTCTGGGGCCGGCACAGATACGCAGTATTTT. Translation: CASSDSGAGTDTQYF.